One and the same sample provided the 21 T cell receptor beta chains below, sequenced in a study of CD8+ T cells in alopecia areata. TCR sequencing used cDNA made by reverse transcription of extracted RNA. Using immunoSEQ multiplex PCR, the repertoire was profiled, and TCRdb retains in-frame clones only, with some absent. The sample has 85,000 to 110,000 clones, around 86% seen once; the top ten hold over 8.5%. The treatment was: oral pan-JAK inhibitor, 5-10 mg twice daily. Sequences were derived from CD8+ T cells sorted from blood, sampled at approximately week 34, from a patient treated with tofacitinib. These receptors all stem from a human donor with alopecia areata.

The chain carries TRBV6-1 and TRBJ2-7; D may correspond to TRBD1 or TRBD2 (5 bases each). V was pared by 7 bases and J by 4 bases, with 20 bases between. The CDR3 is made up of 15 amino acids. CDR1 MNHNS and CDR2 SASEGT come from the germline V gene. CDR3 sequence reads: CASIIHWDRAYEQYF. The CDR3 coding sequence is TGTGCCAGCATCATCCACTGGGACCGAGCTTACGAGCAGTACTTC.

The chain employs TRBV6-6 and TRBJ1-1; TRBD1 aligns across 7 bases. Germline lookup yields CDR1 MNHNY and CDR2 SVGAGI (reference sequence). CDR3 length equals 16 residues. V lost 7 bases, J lost 5 bases, and 16 bases stayed unmatched. CDR3 in DNA: TGTGCCAGCACCCCACCCGAGAGGGGGCTTATGACTGAAGCTTTCTTT. Protein: CASTPPERGLMTEAFF.

The sample holds a few counts of this clone. The chain is built from TRBV7-9 and TRBJ2-3; D might be TRBD1 or TRBD2, each matching 5 bases. In germline, CDR1 is SEHNR, CDR2 FQNEAQ (reference sequence). The CDR3 consists of 16 residues. Trimming removed 1 base at V and 0 bases at J, with 11 bases between. The CDR3 is CASSLGGERSTDTQYF. The CDR3 DNA sequence: TGTGCCAGCAGCTTAGGAGGGGAGAGAAGCACAGATACGCAGTATTTT.

This clone has more than one count but fewer than ten. The V call is TRBV7-2, the J call TRBJ2-7; tentatively, D is TRBD2 (5 bases). The CDR3 sequence is 15 residues long. The V and J ends lost 0 bases and 3 bases respectively, with 12 bases between them. CDR1 is SGHTA and CDR2 is FQGNSA in the germline V gene. This CDR3 reads CASSLALRVNYEQYF. The CDR3 nucleotides read TGTGCCAGCAGCTTAGCCCTGCGGGTCAACTACGAGCAGTACTTC.

This clone has only one observation. The CDR3 loop is CASSGVAGQFF. CDR3 DNA: TGTGCCAGCAGTGGGGTAGCGGGGCAGTTCTTC. V usage is TRBV2 and J usage is TRBJ2-1, with 7 bases lining up with TRBD2. With 4 bases clipped from V and 12 bases from J, the junction kept 3 bases outside the gene matches. The CDR3 consists of 11 residues. Germline CDR1 and CDR2: SNHLY and FYNNEI.

This clone appeared a single time. This chain uses TRBV5-1 with TRBJ1-5; no definite D call. The CDR3 has 15 residues. Germline CDR1 is SGHRS and CDR2 is YFSETQ. V shed 0 bases and J shed 8 bases, with 15 bases lying between them. The CDR3 DNA reads TGCGCCAGCAGCTTGGGCGAAGCTATTGGGGAGCCCCAGCATTTT. It specifies CASSLGEAIGEPQHF.

The chain combines TRBV9 with TRBJ2-2; TRBD1 matches at 10 bases. The V gene end was trimmed by 3 bases and the J gene end by 5 bases; junction bases not matched to a gene: 4. This CDR3 region has 15 residues. Germline V gives CDR1 SGDLS, CDR2 YYNGEE. In DNA form, the CDR3 reads TGTGCCAGCAGCGCCGGGACAGGGGATACCGGGGAGCTGTTTTTT. It translates to CASSAGTGDTGELFF.

The CDR3 reads CASSLGTGGHTGELFF. CDR3 sequence (DNA): TGTGCCAGCAGTTTAGGGACAGGGGGTCACACCGGGGAGCTGTTTTTT. The chain couples TRBV28 to TRBJ2-2, with 11 positions matching TRBD1. The CDR3 spans 16 residues. V lost 2 bases and J lost 3; bases outside the gene matches: 2. Looked up from germline, CDR1 is MDHEN and CDR2 is SYDVKM.

V usage is TRBV27 and J usage is TRBJ2-1; a possible D gene is TRBD1 (5 bases). This CDR3 is built from 15 residues. V was shortened by 6 bases and J by 0 bases, with 12 bases between the two germline ends. Germline V gene data show CDR1 as MNHEY and CDR2 as SMNVEV (reference sequence). The CDR3 DNA follows: TGTGCCAGCAGCTCCCCAGGGCCCTCCTACAATGAGCAGTTCTTC. It is translated as CASSSPGPSYNEQFF.

This clone was found a few times. This chain connects TRBV15 to TRBJ2-7; D is unclear. There are 15 residues in the CDR3. V was cut by 0 bases and J by 0 bases, with 9 bases left in between. CDR1 is LNHNV and CDR2 is YYDKDF in the germline V gene (reference sequence). The CDR3 nucleotides are TGTGCCACCAGCAGAGATCGGGCTAGCTCCTACGAGCAGTACTTC. It codes for CATSRDRASSYEQYF.

The DNA of the CDR3 is TGTGCCAGCAGCCGCCGGGACAGGGAATATCAGACCCAGTACTTC. This gives the protein CASSRRDREYQTQYF. The chain is built from TRBV7-8 and TRBJ2-5, with 9 positions matching TRBD1. There are 15 residues in the CDR3. The germline V gene has CDR1 SGHVS and CDR2 FQNEAQ. After removal of 5 bases from V and 6 bases from J, the junction contained 10 bases not matched to a gene.

The CDR3 DNA sequence: TGCGCCAGCAGCGTAACCGGGACAGCCCCAGATACGCAGTATTTT. This encodes CASSVTGTAPDTQYF. This chain uses TRBV5-1 with TRBJ2-3; 7 bases line up with TRBD1. Trimming cost V 4 bases and J 4 bases; bases outside gene matches: 9. Per germline, CDR1 SGHRS and CDR2 YFSETQ. The length of the CDR3 is 15 residues.

V gene TRBV12-5 combines with J gene TRBJ2-7; D is undetermined. Deletions cut 3 bases from V and 4 bases from J, with 7 bases between. The CDR3 runs 12 residues. Germline-derived CDR1 and CDR2 are LGHNT and FRNRAP. Here the CDR3 DNA reads TGTGCTAGTGGTTTCGGTGGGTACGAGCAGTACTTC. Protein product: CASGFGGYEQYF. Full variable domain (remainder filled in from reference TRBV12-5 and TRBJ2-7): DARVTQTPRHKVTEMGQEVTMRCQPILGHNTVFWYRQTMMQGLELLAYFRNRAPLDDSGMPKDRFSAEMPDATLATLKIQPSEPRDSAVYFCASGFGGYEQYFGPGTRLTVT.

This clone was seen more than once but under ten times. CDR3 in amino acids: CASSPGVSDTQYF. DNA of the CDR3: TGTGCCAGTTCCCCGGGGGTATCGGATACGCAGTATTTT. The gene calls are TRBV7-9 and TRBJ2-3; weak D call: TRBD2 (6 bases). This CDR3 has 13 amino acids. Germline lookup yields CDR1 SEHNR and CDR2 FQNEAQ (reference sequence). The germline V and J ends were trimmed by 9 bases and 6 bases, with 16 bases remaining between them.

V is TRBV5-4 and J is TRBJ2-7; the D gene is possibly TRBD1 (6 bases). The CDR3 covers 15 residues. CDR1 and CDR2 (germline): SGHNT, YYREEE (reference sequence). V gave up 2 bases and J gave up 5 bases, with 17 bases separating them. In DNA form, the CDR3 reads TGTGCCAGCAGCTTCCACAGGGCATCCTCGAACGAGCAGTACTTC. Amino acid sequence: CASSFHRASSNEQYF.

This clone was seen once. The chain links TRBV4-2 to TRBJ2-7; either TRBD1 or TRBD2 may supply D (5 bases each). This CDR3 has 13 amino acids. Germline CDR1 and CDR2: LGHNA and YNFKEQ. Trimming shortened V by 3 bases and J by 4 bases, and 10 bases separated the two germline ends. CDR3 amino acids: CASSQGTTYEQYF. CDR3 in DNA: TGTGCCAGCAGCCAGGGGACGACTTACGAGCAGTACTTC.

V is TRBV5-1 and J is TRBJ2-7; D possibly matches TRBD1 or TRBD2 (5 bases each). V was clipped by 4 bases and J by 3 bases, with 17 bases between them. Germline CDR1 reads SGHRS; CDR2 reads YFSETQ. The CDR3 has 15 residues. CDR3 coding DNA: TGCGCCAGCAGCGAAGGGACCGGTTTAATCTACGAGCAGTACTTC. It is translated as CASSEGTGLIYEQYF.

This CDR3 reads CASSLWDRVNEQYF. Here the CDR3 DNA reads TGCGCCAGCAGCTTGTGGGACAGGGTGAACGAGCAGTACTTC. The chain couples TRBV5-1 to TRBJ2-7, with 9 bases lining up with TRBD1. This CDR3 is 14 amino acids long. V shed 1 base and J 5 bases; nucleotides not matched to a gene: 4. Germline V gene lookup returns CDR1 SGHRS and CDR2 YFSETQ.

The chain employs TRBV2 and TRBJ2-7; D may be TRBD1 or TRBD2 (5 bases each). Germline CDR1 and CDR2: SNHLY and FYNNEI. The CDR3 has 14 amino acids. The germline V and J ends were trimmed by 6 bases and 4 bases, with 16 bases remaining between them. As DNA, the CDR3 is TGTGCCAGCAGGACGGGAAGAGGGGATTACGAGCAGTACTTC. It is translated as CASRTGRGDYEQYF. The full variable domain, completed using reference TRBV2 and TRBJ2-7, is EPEVTQTPSHQVTQMGQEVILRCVPISNHLYFYWYRQILGQKVEFLVSFYNNEISEKSEIFDDQFSVERPDGSNFTLKIRSTKLEDSAMYFCASRTGRGDYEQYFGPGTRLTVT.

This clone has only a few counts. The chain recombines TRBV4-1 with TRBJ2-1; 10 bases agree with TRBD2. Germline CDR1 is MGHRA and CDR2 is YSYEKL. The CDR3 totals 20 residues. The J segment lost 0 bases and the V segment lost 1 base, leaving 12 bases of the junction unmatched. The CDR3, as DNA: TGCGCCAGCAGCCAAGGAGGGGCTAGCGGGAGCCCGAGCTCCTACAATGAGCAGTTCTTC. Translated, it gives CASSQGGASGSPSSYNEQFF.

The V gene is TRBV5-1, the J gene TRBJ2-1; TRBD2 matches 9 bases. Germline V gene sequence: CDR1 SGHRS, CDR2 YFSETQ. The junction had 2 bases not matched to a gene; V was cut back by 0 bases and J by 4 bases. The CDR3 length is 15 residues. The CDR3 DNA is TGCGCCAGCAGCTTGGGAACTAGCGGGTACAATGAGCAGTTCTTC. This encodes CASSLGTSGYNEQFF.